One sample yielded the 13 T cell receptor beta chains listed below, sequenced in a study of vaccination effects on CD4 cells after COVID-19. Their antigens remain unidentified. The protocol was immunoSEQ multiplex PCR, while the TCRdb copy is restricted to in-frame clones and leaves out a portion. The sample has more than 50,000 clones, roughly 80% seen once. Having been cultured for roughly 10 days, the cells underwent CD4+ T cell isolation. Sample: CD4+ T cells from PBMCs cultured without peptide, taken before COVID-19 vaccination. The receptors derive from a human donor who received a COVID-19 vaccine.

Comment on this clone: Other nucleotide sequences in the sample specify the same CDR3. J is TRBJ2-5 and V is TRBV5-1; 8 nucleotides match TRBD1. This CDR3 comprises 14 residues. With V trimmed by 4 bases and J by 2 bases, 4 bases remained unmatched. The germline V gene encodes CDR1 SGHRS and CDR2 YFSETQ. CDR3 DNA sequence: TGCGCCAGCAGCCCGGGGACAGGACAAGAGACCCAGTACTTC. It codes for CASSPGTGQETQYF.

This clone was counted a single time. V usage is TRBV10-2 and J usage is TRBJ1-5, with D possibly matching TRBD1 (6 bases). Germline CDR1 WSHSY, CDR2 SAAADI. CDR3 length: 13 amino acids. The ends were cut back, 4 bases at V and 5 bases at J, with 9 bases in the middle. This chain's CDR3 is CASSGNRDQPQHF. The CDR3 bases are TGCGCCAGCAGTGGTAACAGGGATCAGCCCCAGCATTTT.

The J gene is TRBJ2-5, the V gene TRBV5-1; TRBD1 matches at 10 bases. J was trimmed by 0 bases and V by 5 bases; bases with no gene match: 7. Looked up from germline, CDR1 is SGHRS and CDR2 is YFSETQ. CDR3 length: 16 amino acids. The CDR3 DNA is TGCGCCAGCAGTACCCTCGGGACAGGGGACCAAGAGACCCAGTACTTC. Protein product: CASSTLGTGDQETQYF.

V and J are TRBV6-6 and TRBJ1-5; D might be TRBD1 (6 bases). V lost 2 bases and J 5 bases, leaving 13 bases between the germline ends. The CDR3 extends over 15 amino acids. The V gene's germline CDR1 is MNHNY and CDR2 SVGAGI (reference sequence). CDR3 sequence: CASSYGSQGDQPQHF. The CDR3 DNA is TGTGCCAGCAGTTACGGGTCACAGGGTGATCAGCCCCAGCATTTT.

In DNA, the CDR3 is TGTGCCAGCAGTGACTCAGGACAGGGGGCAGGTGGCTACACCTTC. Encoded protein: CASSDSGQGAGGYTF. This rearrangement joins TRBV2 to TRBJ1-2, with 11 bases fitting TRBD1. Germline V gene lookup returns CDR1 SNHLY and CDR2 FYNNEI. CDR3 size: 15 residues. Losses at the gene ends were 3 bases for V and 7 bases for J; bases not matched to a gene: 7.

The CDR3 protein is CASRPGLFYTDTQYF. The CDR3 nucleotides are TGTGCCAGCAGACCAGGATTGTTTTACACAGATACGCAGTATTTT. The chain uses TRBV27 and TRBJ2-3; no firm D call. Germline assignment: CDR1 MNHEY and CDR2 SMNVEV (reference sequence). This CDR3 has 15 residues. V lost 6 bases and J lost 2, with 15 bases in between.

The chain combines TRBV4-1 with TRBJ2-7; unclear D gene. With 0 bases removed from V and 6 bases from J, the gap between germline ends came to 12 bases. The length of the CDR3 is 14 residues. Germline CDR1 and CDR2: MGHRA and YSYEKL. This chain's CDR3 is CASSQDHNSAEQYV. CDR3 DNA: TGCGCCAGCAGCCAAGACCATAACAGCGCCGAGCAGTACGTC.

This clone was found a few times. The chain recombines TRBV28 with TRBJ2-7; tentatively, D is TRBD2 (6 bases). The CDR3 is 13 residues long. From germline, CDR1 is MDHEN and CDR2 SYDVKM. V lost 3 bases and J lost 6, with 12 bases in between. CDR3 protein: CASSFQGSGEQYV. CDR3 sequence (DNA): TGTGCCAGCAGTTTTCAGGGTAGCGGCGAGCAGTACGTC.

This sequence joins TRBV5-5 and TRBJ2-6; D unclear. Germline V gene lookup returns CDR1 SGHKS and CDR2 YYEKEE (reference sequence). The ends were cut back, 4 bases at V and 4 bases at J, with 12 bases in the middle. The CDR3 runs to 15 residues. CDR3 amino acids: CASSMTLPGANVLTF. CDR3 bases: TGTGCCAGCAGCATGACCCTGCCGGGGGCCAACGTCCTGACTTTC.

The chain recombines TRBV3-1 (or the pseudogene TRBV3-2) with TRBJ2-5; D call uncertain. The germline gives CDR1 LGHDT, CDR2 YNNKEL (reference sequence). CDR3 length equals 13 residues. Trimming shortened V by 1 base and J by 1 base, and 4 bases separated the two germline ends. CDR3 region: CASSQAVQETQYF. DNA of the CDR3: TGTGCCAGCAGCCAAGCCGTCCAAGAGACCCAGTACTTC.

The genes are TRBV6-5 and TRBJ1-2, with TRBD1 matching over 10 bases. From germline, CDR1 is MNHEY and CDR2 SVGAGI. The CDR3 has 15 amino acids. The trim removed 6 bases at V and 2 bases at J, leaving 6 bases unmatched. This CDR3 reads CASSYGDRGNYGYTF. For the CDR3, the DNA is TGTGCCAGCAGCTACGGGGACAGGGGAAACTATGGCTACACCTTC.

The rearrangement uses TRBV3-1 (or the pseudogene TRBV3-2) and TRBJ2-1; D is possibly TRBD1 (5 bases). This CDR3 is built from 15 residues. Germline V CDR1 and CDR2: LGHDT, YNNKEL (reference sequence). V lost 5 bases and J lost 4, with 15 bases in between. The CDR3 nucleotides read TGTGCCAGCAGCTTATCCGACAGAAATTACAATGAGCAGTTCTTC. This gives the protein CASSLSDRNYNEQFF.

The rearrangement links TRBV29-1 to TRBJ2-3, with D tentatively TRBD1 or TRBD2 (7 bases each). Trimming removed 7 bases from V and 6 bases from J, with 29 bases in between. The CDR3 is 17 residues long. Germline V gene sequence: CDR1 SQVTM, CDR2 ANQGSEA. The CDR3 is CSACRQGGGPQVDTQYF. DNA of the CDR3: TGCAGCGCTTGTAGGCAGGGGGGGGGCCCACAGGTGGATACGCAGTATTTT.